These T cell receptor beta chains were read from a single sample in a study of cytomegalovirus exposure and HLA in healthy donors. Measured with immunoSEQ multiplex PCR; TCRdb has only the in-frame clones, and not every one. Found here are approximately 110,000 clones; the top ten clones hold around 3.6%. The specimen sequenced was PBMCs. The receptors come from a man between 18 and 29 years old in good health and CMV-seronegative. CDR3s include the opening cysteine and the closing phenylalanine or tryptophan. The order of the fields is CDR3 length, V gene, J gene, D gene, CDR3 protein, CDR3 DNA. A D gene is named only where the DNA matches it firmly.

CDR3 length: 15; V gene: TRBV5-1; J gene: TRBJ2-1; D gene: TRBD2; CDR3 protein: CASSLVAGVYNEQFF; CDR3 DNA: TGCGCCAGCAGCTTGGTAGCGGGGGTCTACAATGAGCAGTTCTTC
CDR3 length: 14; V gene: TRBV5-1; J gene: TRBJ2-7; D gene: TRBD1; CDR3 protein: CASSLDGQGFEQYF; CDR3 DNA: TGCGCCAGCAGCTTGGATGGACAGGGCTTCGAGCAGTACTTC
CDR3 length: 10; V gene: TRBV28; J gene: TRBJ1-1; D gene: NA; CDR3 protein: CASSQGKAFF; CDR3 DNA: TGTGCCAGCAGTCAGGGGAAAGCTTTCTTT
CDR3 length: 13; V gene: TRBV27; J gene: TRBJ1-1; D gene: NA; CDR3 protein: CASVSRGMTEAFF; CDR3 DNA: TGTGCCAGCGTCAGCCGCGGGATGACTGAAGCTTTCTTT
CDR3 length: 15; V gene: TRBV6-5; J gene: TRBJ1-1; D gene: NA; CDR3 protein: CASRPLSTGDTEAFF; CDR3 DNA: TGTGCCAGCAGACCCCTATCGACAGGAGACACTGAAGCTTTCTTT
CDR3 length: 12; V gene: TRBV28; J gene: TRBJ2-1; D gene: NA; CDR3 protein: CASSLNRGEQFF; CDR3 DNA: TGTGCCAGCAGTTTAAATAGAGGTGAGCAGTTCTTC
CDR3 length: 14; V gene: TRBV10-3; J gene: TRBJ1-1; D gene: NA; CDR3 protein: CAISEPDMNTEAFF; CDR3 DNA: TGTGCCATCAGTGAGCCAGATATGAACACTGAAGCTTTCTTT
CDR3 length: 14; V gene: TRBV27; J gene: TRBJ1-2; D gene: TRBD1; CDR3 protein: CASSSGQSNYGYTF; CDR3 DNA: TGTGCCAGCAGTTCGGGACAGTCTAACTATGGCTACACCTTC
CDR3 length: 17; V gene: TRBV14; J gene: TRBJ1-2; D gene: TRBD1; CDR3 protein: CASSFRQGFVPLYGYTF; CDR3 DNA: TGTGCCAGCAGCTTTCGACAGGGTTTCGTGCCCCTCTATGGCTACACCTTC
CDR3 length: 17; V gene: TRBV5-6; J gene: TRBJ2-7; D gene: NA; CDR3 protein: CASTHPAPDRAAYEQYF; CDR3 DNA: TGTGCCAGCACCCACCCCGCTCCAGACAGAGCAGCCTACGAGCAGTACTTC
CDR3 length: 13; V gene: TRBV5-4; J gene: TRBJ1-1; D gene: TRBD1; CDR3 protein: CASRTGGATEAFF; CDR3 DNA: TGTGCCAGCAGAACAGGGGGTGCTACTGAAGCTTTCTTT
CDR3 length: 13; V gene: TRBV27; J gene: TRBJ2-7; D gene: TRBD2; CDR3 protein: CASSLAASYEQYF; CDR3 DNA: TGTGCCAGCAGCCTAGCGGCCTCCTACGAGCAGTACTTC
CDR3 length: 17; V gene: TRBV4-1; J gene: TRBJ2-6; D gene: TRBD2; CDR3 protein: CASSQAGAGAGANVLTF; CDR3 DNA: TGCGCCAGCAGCCAGGCGGGAGCTGGCGCTGGGGCCAACGTCCTGACTTTC
CDR3 length: 14; V gene: TRBV5-1; J gene: TRBJ1-2; D gene: NA; CDR3 protein: CASSFPRGEEGYTF; CDR3 DNA: TGCGCCAGCAGCTTCCCGCGGGGCGAAGAGGGCTACACCTTC
CDR3 length: 15; V gene: TRBV7-9; J gene: TRBJ1-4; D gene: TRBD1; CDR3 protein: CASSQRTGGNEKLFF; CDR3 DNA: TGTGCCAGCAGCCAAAGGACAGGGGGGAATGAAAAACTGTTTTTT